Below, one TCR beta chain is given with its context. As yet, its antigen is unknown. The source of the sample is a study of Ad26.COV2.S vaccination and SARS-CoV-2 variants. On the study more broadly: Participants got Ad26.COV2.S intramuscularly, once or twice 56 days apart.

The assay was immunoSEQ multiplex PCR, and TCRdb's table has in-frame clones only and misses some. The repertoire includes under 550,000 clones, 75% to 95% of them detected once, and 9% to 15% sits in the top ten. Overall study results and limits: Non-spike TCR breadth showed similarity between vaccine and placebo recipients.

Treatment noted: about 20 received Ad26.COV2.S at low or high dose, single or two shots; 5 received placebo; per-sample allocation not given. Material that was analyzed had been drawn on day 63 after the first vaccine or placebo injection. Expressing Wuhan-strain SARS-CoV-2 spike, an Ad26 vector served as the vaccine. In germline, CDR1 is GTSNPN, CDR2 SVGIG (reference sequence). V lost 3 bases and J lost 3; bases outside the gene matches: 8. This CDR3 is built from 15 residues. The chain links TRBV30 to TRBJ2-7; 10 bases align to TRBD2. The starting material was peripheral blood, obtained in a trial of Ad26.COV2.S vaccine versus placebo. This TCR was sampled from a person aged 18 to 65 who received the Ad26.COV2.S COVID-19 vaccine or a placebo. The CDR3, as DNA: TGTGCCTGGAGGGATCGGCTAGCGGGAGTCTACGAGCAGTACTTC. Its protein product is CAWRDRLAGVYEQYF.